One and the same sample provided the 19 T cell receptor beta chains below, sequenced in a study of blood T cell repertoires in COVID-19. Only in-frame clones appear in the TCRdb table, and some are missing; sequencing was by immunoSEQ multiplex PCR. Of under 70,000 clones listed, about nine tenths are singletons. Sequencing input: peripheral blood. The receptors here all came from a woman aged 70-85 years with acute or convalescent COVID-19.

The chain carries TRBV24-1 and TRBJ2-2; D not resolved. V gave up 7 bases and J gave up 5 bases, with 7 bases separating them. CDR1 is KGHDR, CDR2 SFDVKD, per germline. The CDR3 has 12 residues. CDR3 DNA sequence: TGTGCCACCAGCAGACTTACCGGGGAGCTGTTTTTT. It translates to CATSRLTGELFF.

The gene calls are TRBV2 and TRBJ1-4, with D unclear. Trimming took 0 bases from V and 13 from J, leaving 12 bases between them. This CDR3 comprises 13 residues. Germline CDR1 SNHLY, CDR2 FYNNEI. CDR3 DNA sequence: TGTGCCAGCAGTGAAGCTTTATCTCCGAGACTGTTTTTT. Its translation is CASSEALSPRLFF. Supplemented by reference TRBV2 and TRBJ1-4, the full variable domain reads EPEVTQTPSHQVTQMGQEVILRCVPISNHLYFYWYRQILGQKVEFLVSFYNNEISEKSEIFDDQFSVERPDGSNFTLKIRSTKLEDSAMYFCASSEALSPRLFFGSGTQLSVL.

CDR3 sequence: CASKSGFQGQETQYF. CDR3 sequence (DNA): TGTGCCAGTAAATCAGGGTTCCAGGGCCAAGAGACCCAGTACTTC. The J gene is TRBJ2-5, the V gene TRBV19; tentatively, D is TRBD1 (5 bases). Germline lookup yields CDR1 LNHDA and CDR2 SQIVND (reference sequence). The ends were cut back, 7 bases at V and 1 base at J, with 16 bases in the middle. The CDR3 has 15 residues.

V usage is TRBV5-1 and J usage is TRBJ1-6; TRBD1 matches 9 bases. This CDR3 has 14 residues. The V segment lost 2 bases and the J segment 12 bases; nucleotides outside the gene matches: 6. Germline CDR1 reads SGHRS; CDR2 reads YFSETQ. The CDR3 nucleotides are TGCGCCAGCAGCTTCCGGACAGGGGAAGGACCCCTCCACTTT. Amino acids: CASSFRTGEGPLHF.

V gene TRBV24-1 combines with J gene TRBJ1-5; maybe TRBD1 (6 bases). This CDR3 region has 17 residues. Trimming shortened V by 2 bases and J by 4 bases, and 17 bases separated the two germline ends. Germline V CDR1 and CDR2: KGHDR, SFDVKD. The chain's CDR3 is CATSDSNRQALNQPQHF. DNA of the CDR3: TGTGCCACCAGTGATTCGAACCGACAGGCCCTAAATCAGCCCCAGCATTTT.

The rearrangement uses TRBV5-5 and TRBJ1-5, with TRBD1 identical over 10 bases. Germline CDR1 and CDR2: SGHKS and YYEKEE (reference sequence). V lost 3 bases to trimming and J lost 6 bases; unmatched junction nucleotides: 6. The CDR3 is 15 residues long. This CDR3 is CASSWEGDRGQPQHF. The CDR3 region has the DNA TGTGCCAGCAGCTGGGAAGGGGACAGGGGTCAGCCCCAGCATTTT.

J is TRBJ2-1 and V is TRBV12-3 or TRBV12-4, with D possibly matching TRBD1 (5 bases). The CDR3 runs to 13 residues. V was clipped by 8 bases and J by 7 bases, with 15 bases between them. The CDR3 region is CASLGQKGNEQFF. CDR3 DNA: TGTGCCAGCCTGGGGCAGAAGGGGAATGAGCAGTTCTTC.

The chain uses TRBV7-8 and TRBJ2-7, with 11 bases identical to TRBD2. There are 16 residues in the CDR3. CDR1 is SGHVS, CDR2 FQNEAQ, per germline. Losses at the gene ends were 5 bases for V and 2 bases for J; bases not matched to a gene: 8. The CDR3 nucleotides read TGTGCCAGCAGCCCATTGCTAGCGGGAGGTCCCTACGAGCAGTACTTC. This codes for CASSPLLAGGPYEQYF.

The chain is built from TRBV7-9 and TRBJ1-6, with D perhaps TRBD1 (5 bases). The germline gives CDR1 SEHNR, CDR2 FQNEAQ (reference sequence). Trimming took off 5 bases at V and 6 bases at J, with 17 bases between the two ends. The CDR3 loop spans 16 amino acids. CDR3 protein: CASSARTGPLNSPLHF. CDR3 DNA: TGTGCCAGCAGCGCGCGCACAGGCCCCCTTAATTCACCCCTCCACTTT.

V is TRBV7-2 and J is TRBJ1-6, with 8 bases fitting TRBD1. Germline V gene data show CDR1 as SGHTA and CDR2 as FQGNSA. With 1 base clipped from V and 5 bases from J, the junction kept 1 base outside the gene matches. CDR3 length: 15 amino acids. CDR3 protein: CASSLVTGDNSPLHF. DNA of the CDR3: TGTGCCAGCAGCTTAGTGACAGGGGATAATTCACCCCTCCACTTT.

The CDR3, as DNA: TGCAGTGCTAGTTACAGTACTAATGAAAAACTGTTTTTT. This encodes CSASYSTNEKLFF. This chain joins TRBV20-1 and TRBJ1-4; unclear D gene. CDR3 size: 13 residues. Trimming cost V 3 bases and J 2 bases, with 7 bases left between them. Per the germline V gene, CDR1 is DFQATT and CDR2 is SNEGSKA (reference sequence).

The chain links TRBV7-2 to TRBJ1-1; TRBD1 aligns across 7 bases. This CDR3 comprises 13 residues. Looked up from germline, CDR1 is SGHTA and CDR2 is FQGNSA. The V and J ends lost 6 bases and 3 bases, in that order; junction bases with no gene match: 4. DNA of the CDR3: TGTGCCAGCAGTTACAGGGGAGACACTGAAGCTTTCTTT. Translated: CASSYRGDTEAFF.

The V call is TRBV6-5, the J call TRBJ2-7; D may be TRBD1 (6 bases). The CDR3 length is 14 residues. From germline, CDR1 is MNHEY and CDR2 SVGAGI. Trimming removed 10 bases from V and 3 bases from J, with 19 bases in between. As DNA, the CDR3 is TGTGCCACCGGAAGGGGGAGCCCCCTCTACGAGCAGTACTTC. Protein sequence: CATGRGSPLYEQYF.

The chain recombines TRBV5-1 with TRBJ1-6; perhaps TRBD1 as D (6 bases). The CDR3 extends over 14 amino acids. Germline values: CDR1 SGHRS, CDR2 YFSETQ. V gave up 3 bases and J gave up 5 bases, with 9 bases separating them. CDR3 bases: TGCGCCAGCAGCTACTCAGGGGATAATTCACCCCTCCACTTT. It yields the protein CASSYSGDNSPLHF.

DNA of the CDR3: TGTGCCAGCAGCCGGGACTCCTACAATGAGCAGTTCTTC. It encodes CASSRDSYNEQFF. This chain links TRBV7-9 with TRBJ2-1; D possibly corresponds to TRBD2 (5 bases). CDR1 and CDR2 (germline): SEHNR, FQNEAQ (reference sequence). The CDR3 has 13 amino acids. The V end was cut by 5 bases, the J end by 0 bases, with 5 bases between.

The chain is built from TRBV27 and TRBJ2-1; 15 positions agree with TRBD2. Losses at the gene ends were 3 bases for V and 1 base for J; bases not matched to a gene: 4. The CDR3 consists of 18 residues. The germline gives CDR1 MNHEY, CDR2 SMNVEV (reference sequence). The CDR3 spells CASSFGTSGGKSYNEQFF. CDR3 sequence (DNA): TGTGCCAGCAGTTTCGGGACTAGCGGGGGGAAGTCCTACAATGAGCAGTTCTTC.

This rearrangement joins TRBV5-1 to TRBJ1-2; D is unresolved. The CDR3 is made up of 15 amino acids. CDR1 is SGHRS, CDR2 YFSETQ, per germline. Trimming cost V 0 bases and J 6 bases, with 15 bases left between them. CDR3 nucleotide sequence: TGCGCCAGCAGCTTGGGGGCAGTTCGTGGTGATGGCTACACCTTC. It codes for CASSLGAVRGDGYTF.

Only one count was recorded for this clone. This chain joins TRBV10-2 and TRBJ2-7; TRBD2 matches at 12 bases. Trimming cost V 9 bases and J 3 bases; bases outside gene matches: 3. Germline loops: CDR1 WSHSY, CDR2 SAAADI. There are 13 residues in the CDR3. The CDR3 reads CASRLAGVYEQYF. Here the CDR3 DNA reads TGCGCCAGTCGACTAGCGGGGGTCTACGAGCAGTACTTC.

The rearrangement links TRBV20-1 to TRBJ1-1; D unclear. The CDR3 totals 11 residues. Trimming left V 2 bases short and J 6 bases short, with 7 bases between. The V gene's germline CDR1 is DFQATT and CDR2 SNEGSKA (reference sequence). CDR3 region: CSARYAAEAFF. The CDR3 DNA is TGCAGTGCTAGATATGCGGCTGAAGCTTTCTTT.